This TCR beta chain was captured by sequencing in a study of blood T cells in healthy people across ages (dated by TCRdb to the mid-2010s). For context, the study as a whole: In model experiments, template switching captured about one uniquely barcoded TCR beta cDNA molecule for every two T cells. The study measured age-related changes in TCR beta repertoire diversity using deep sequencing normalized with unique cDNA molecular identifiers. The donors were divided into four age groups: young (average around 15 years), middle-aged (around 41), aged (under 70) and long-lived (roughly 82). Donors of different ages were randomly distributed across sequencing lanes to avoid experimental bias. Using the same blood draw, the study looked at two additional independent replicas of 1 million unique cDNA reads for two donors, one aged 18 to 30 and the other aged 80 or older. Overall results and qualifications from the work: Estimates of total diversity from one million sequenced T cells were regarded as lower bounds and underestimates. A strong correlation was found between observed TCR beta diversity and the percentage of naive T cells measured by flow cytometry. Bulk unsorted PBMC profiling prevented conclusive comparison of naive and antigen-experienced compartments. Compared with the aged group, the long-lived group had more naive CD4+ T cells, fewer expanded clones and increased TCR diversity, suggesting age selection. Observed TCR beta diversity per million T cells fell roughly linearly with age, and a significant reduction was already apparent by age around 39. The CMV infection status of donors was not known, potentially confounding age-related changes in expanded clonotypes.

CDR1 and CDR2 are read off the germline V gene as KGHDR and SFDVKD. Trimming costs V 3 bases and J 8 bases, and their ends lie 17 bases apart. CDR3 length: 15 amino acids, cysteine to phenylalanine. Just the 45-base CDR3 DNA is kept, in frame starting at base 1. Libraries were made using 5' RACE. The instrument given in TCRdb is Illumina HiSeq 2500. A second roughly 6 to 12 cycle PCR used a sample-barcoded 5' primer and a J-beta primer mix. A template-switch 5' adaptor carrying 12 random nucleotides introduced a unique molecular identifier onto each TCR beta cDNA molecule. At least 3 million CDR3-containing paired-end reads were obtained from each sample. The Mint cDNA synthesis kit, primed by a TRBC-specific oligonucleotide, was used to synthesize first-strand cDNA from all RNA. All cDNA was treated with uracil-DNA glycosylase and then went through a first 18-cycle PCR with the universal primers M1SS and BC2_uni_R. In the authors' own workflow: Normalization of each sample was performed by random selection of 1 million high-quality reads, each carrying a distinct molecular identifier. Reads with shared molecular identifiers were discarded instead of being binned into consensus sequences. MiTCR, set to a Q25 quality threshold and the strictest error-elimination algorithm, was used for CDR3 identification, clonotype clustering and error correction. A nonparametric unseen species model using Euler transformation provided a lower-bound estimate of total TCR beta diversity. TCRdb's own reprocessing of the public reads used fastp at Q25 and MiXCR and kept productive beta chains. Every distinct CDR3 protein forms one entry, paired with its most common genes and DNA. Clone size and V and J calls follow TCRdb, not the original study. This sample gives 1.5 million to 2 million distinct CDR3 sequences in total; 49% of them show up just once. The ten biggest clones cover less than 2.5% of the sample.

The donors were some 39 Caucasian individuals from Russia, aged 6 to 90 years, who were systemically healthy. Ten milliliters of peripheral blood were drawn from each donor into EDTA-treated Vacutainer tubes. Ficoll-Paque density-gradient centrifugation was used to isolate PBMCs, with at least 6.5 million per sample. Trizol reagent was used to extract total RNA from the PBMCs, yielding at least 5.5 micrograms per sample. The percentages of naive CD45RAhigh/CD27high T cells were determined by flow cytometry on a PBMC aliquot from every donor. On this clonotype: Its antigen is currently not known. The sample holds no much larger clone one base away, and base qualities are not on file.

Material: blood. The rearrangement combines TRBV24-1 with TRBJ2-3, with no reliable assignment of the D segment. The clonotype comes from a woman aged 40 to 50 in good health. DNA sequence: TGTGCCACCAGTGATGCCTCAAGTCTTTCGGGTACGCAGTATTTT. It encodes CATSDASSLSGTQYF.